The entry that follows covers one TCR beta chain sequence. As to time point: baseline pretreatment blood. Sample treatment: 15 Gy SBRT to primary tumor, nephrectomy 4 weeks later. These data come from a study of radiation and T cells in renal cell carcinoma. The repertoire was sequenced with immunoSEQ multiplex PCR; TCRdb's copy has only in-frame clones and lacks some. This repertoire shows about 140,000 clones, roughly 80% found once; its top ten account for 20% to 25%. The sequence came from a woman aged 50 to 65 with renal cell carcinoma. Sequencing used blood, obtained from a patient whose treatment included radiotherapy and nephrectomy.

DNA of the CDR3: TGTGCCAGCACCCAGTGGTCGGGGGCGACTTACACTGAAGCTTTCTTT. As protein: CASTQWSGATYTEAFF. This chain connects TRBV13 to TRBJ1-1; TRBD1 is a possible D gene (6 bases). Between the trimmed V and J ends, which lost 7 bases and 3 bases, there was a span of 21 bases. There are 16 residues in the CDR3. The germline V gene has CDR1 PRHDT and CDR2 FYEKMQ (reference sequence).